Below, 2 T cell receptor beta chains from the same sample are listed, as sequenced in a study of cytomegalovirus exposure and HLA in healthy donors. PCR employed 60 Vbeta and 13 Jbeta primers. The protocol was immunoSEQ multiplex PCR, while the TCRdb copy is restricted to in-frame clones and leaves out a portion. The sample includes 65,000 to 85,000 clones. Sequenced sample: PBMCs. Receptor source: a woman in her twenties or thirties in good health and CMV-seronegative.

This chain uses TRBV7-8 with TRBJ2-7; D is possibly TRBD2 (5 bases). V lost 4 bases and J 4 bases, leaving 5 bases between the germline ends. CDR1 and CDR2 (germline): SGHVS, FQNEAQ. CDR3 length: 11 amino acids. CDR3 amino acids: CASSWTYEQYF. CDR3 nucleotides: TGTGCCAGCAGCTGGACTTACGAGCAGTACTTC.

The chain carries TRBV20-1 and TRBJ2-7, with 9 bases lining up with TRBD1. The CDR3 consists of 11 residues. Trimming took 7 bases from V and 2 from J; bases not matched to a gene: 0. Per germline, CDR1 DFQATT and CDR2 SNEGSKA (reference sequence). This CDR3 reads CSGDRAYEQYF. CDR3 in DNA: TGCAGTGGGGACAGGGCCTACGAGCAGTACTTC.